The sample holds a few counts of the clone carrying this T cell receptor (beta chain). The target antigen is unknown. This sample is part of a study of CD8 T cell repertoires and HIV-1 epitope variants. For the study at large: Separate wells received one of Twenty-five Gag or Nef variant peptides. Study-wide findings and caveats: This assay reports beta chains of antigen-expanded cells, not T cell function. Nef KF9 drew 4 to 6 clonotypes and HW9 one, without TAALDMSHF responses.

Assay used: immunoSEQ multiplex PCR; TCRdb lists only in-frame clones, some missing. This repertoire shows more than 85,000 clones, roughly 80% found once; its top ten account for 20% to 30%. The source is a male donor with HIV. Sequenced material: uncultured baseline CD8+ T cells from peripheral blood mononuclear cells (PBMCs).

The CDR3 bases are TGTGCCAGCAGCCAAGAAGTGAGGGGCTATGGCTACACCTTC. Translating it yields CASSQEVRGYGYTF. This rearrangement joins TRBV4-2 to TRBJ1-2, with D maybe TRBD1 (5 bases). Trimming shortened V by 0 bases and J by 4 bases, and 9 bases separated the two germline ends. CDR1 and CDR2 (germline): LGHNA, YNFKEQ. The CDR3 is made up of 14 amino acids.